This T cell receptor (beta chain) was identified during a study of cytomegalovirus exposure and HLA in healthy donors. Researchers ran the PCR with 60 Vbeta and 13 Jbeta primers. The assay was immunoSEQ multiplex PCR, and TCRdb's table has in-frame clones only and misses some. The table shows some 70,000 clones, with approximately 80% occurring only once. This clone was counted a single time. There are 14 residues in the CDR3. V lost 2 bases and J lost 5, with 13 bases in between. CDR1 and CDR2 from the germline V gene are GTSNPN and SVGIG (reference sequence). The receptor comes from a young man in good health and CMV-seropositive. Sequenced sample: PBMCs. The V call is TRBV30, the J call TRBJ2-4; TRBD2 is a possible D gene (5 bases). CDR3 protein: CAWSPPPRENIQYF. Written as DNA, the CDR3 is TGTGCCTGGAGTCCTCCCCCGAGGGAAAACATTCAGTACTTC.